These 9 T cell receptor beta chains were all obtained from the same sample, sequenced in a study of T-cell reconstitution after alpha-beta-depleted transplantation in children. As it was prepared, the TCRbeta library received unique molecular identifiers. MiXCR, applied by TCRdb to the PCR reads, yields one record per CDR3 protein. The data show 330,000 or so distinct CDR3 sequences, 10% seen once. Material: PBMCs, obtained before TCRalphabeta/CD19-depleted stem cell transplant. These receptors all come from a boy less than two years old with acute myeloid leukemia, due to receive a stem cell transplant.

Many counts were recorded for this clonotype. The chain is built from TRBV10-3 and TRBJ1-1; no firm D call. CDR3 size: 16 residues. Germline V gene data show CDR1 as ENHRY and CDR2 as SYGVKD. Trimming shortened V by 6 bases and J by 0 bases, and 17 bases separated the two germline ends. CDR3 in amino acids: CAIRPQGWTMNTEAFF. The DNA of the CDR3 is TGTGCCATCAGACCCCAAGGGTGGACGATGAACACTGAAGCTTTCTTT.

The table lists this clonotype with many counts. This rearrangement joins TRBV7-2 to TRBJ2-3, with D possibly being TRBD1 or TRBD2 (5 bases each). CDR1 and CDR2 from the germline V gene are SGHTA and FQGNSA. V was cut by 2 bases and J by 11 bases, with 17 bases left in between. There are 14 residues in the CDR3. This CDR3 is CASSLRDPRNLQYF. CDR3 coding DNA: TGTGCCAGCAGCTTACGGGACCCCAGAAACTTGCAGTATTTT.

As to this clonotype: A much larger clonotype is one base distant, so this may be a read error. J is TRBJ2-7 and V is TRBV7-1; perhaps TRBD2 as D (5 bases). TRBV7-1 falls under the ORF class, with uncertain function. The CDR3 is made up of 13 amino acids. The CDR3 spells CASSSTNFYEPYF. The CDR3 DNA sequence: TGTGCCAGCAGCTCGACTAATTTCTACGAGCCGTACTTC.

Remarks on this clonotype: A much larger clone sits a single nucleotide away, making a read error possible. The rearrangement joins TRBV12-3 or TRBV12-4 to TRBJ1-2, with D perhaps matching TRBD1 (5 bases). The CDR3 is made up of 13 amino acids. The CDR3 loop is CVSSFGTGVGYTF. The CDR3 DNA reads TGTGTCAGCAGTTTCGGGACGGGCGTAGGCTACACCTTC.

In this sample, this clonotype turned up many times. The genes are TRBV29-1 and TRBJ2-7, with D possibly being TRBD1 (6 bases). With 6 bases removed from V and 1 base from J, the gap between germline ends came to 13 bases. Germline assignment: CDR1 SQVTM and CDR2 ANQGSEA. The CDR3 is 13 amino acids. CDR3 region: CSVLEDSSYEQYF. In DNA, the CDR3 is TGCAGCGTCCTAGAGGACAGTTCCTACGAGCAGTACTTC.

At least ten counts were recorded for this clonotype. The V gene is TRBV5-1, the J gene TRBJ2-1; 7 nucleotides align to TRBD2. V trimming: 4 bases; J trimming: 1 base; junction bases outside the gene matches: 5. This CDR3 has 15 residues. Germline V lookup: CDR1 SGHRS, CDR2 YFSETQ. The CDR3 sequence is CASSPGTISYNEQFF. The CDR3 nucleotides read TGCGCCAGCAGCCCCGGGACTATATCCTACAATGAGCAGTTCTTC.

The CDR3 reads CASSRGGLHNEQFF. The DNA for the CDR3 is TGTGCCAGTAGCCGGGGGGGCCTCCACAATGAGCAGTTCTTC. The V call is TRBV19, the J call TRBJ2-1; TRBD2 matches at 8 bases. This CDR3 has 14 amino acids. Germline CDR1 reads LNHDA; CDR2 reads SQIVND (reference sequence). With V trimmed by 6 bases and J by 5 bases, 6 bases remained unmatched.

This clonotype was observed at least ten times. CDR3 DNA: TGTGCCAGCAGCCAAGGGAGAAGGGGGGCTGCGGAGACCCAGTACTTC. Translating gives CASSQGRRGAAETQYF. This rearrangement joins TRBV4-2 to TRBJ2-5; tentatively, D is TRBD1 or TRBD2 (6 bases each). The CDR3 runs 16 residues. The germline V gene has CDR1 LGHNA and CDR2 YNFKEQ. The V gene lost 1 base and the J gene lost 5 bases, with 17 bases spanning the gap.

The chain joins TRBV4-2 to TRBJ1-5; D call uncertain. Germline CDR1 and CDR2: LGHNA and YNFKEQ. V lost 0 bases, J lost 2 bases, and 5 bases lay in between. CDR3 length: 14 residues. The CDR3 is CASSQDAGNQPQHF. The CDR3 DNA is TGTGCCAGCAGCCAAGATGCCGGCAATCAGCCCCAGCATTTT.